This TCR beta chain is from a study of blood T cell repertoires in COVID-19. Study summary: Sites in the United States, Italy and Spain provided acute and convalescent COVID-19 samples. Sources were T cells, B-cell-depleted T cells, or PBMCs; the material itself was cDNA or gDNA.

Authors' analysis steps: How many nucleated cells were present was estimated from reference gene primer amplification. Clones were sequenced by immunoSEQ multiplex PCR, and TCRdb holds only the in-frame ones, with some missing. For V, J and clone size, that table is used; D and trimming come from the DNA. Of more than 110,000 clones listed, around 82% were seen once; the top ten hold 3.5% to 4.5%. Looked up from germline, CDR1 is MNHEY and CDR2 is SVGAGI. The CDR3 sequence is 15 residues long. Trimming pared 5 bases from V and 7 bases from J, leaving 15 bases between. Sequencing was done on a sample of peripheral blood. This sequence was found in a woman between 55 and 75 years old with acute or convalescent COVID-19. The rearrangement uses TRBV6-5 and TRBJ1-6, with D possibly TRBD1 on 5 matching bases. This CDR3 reads CASSTSGTANSPLHF. The DNA of the CDR3 is TGTGCCAGCAGTACGAGCGGGACGGCCAATTCACCCCTCCACTTT.